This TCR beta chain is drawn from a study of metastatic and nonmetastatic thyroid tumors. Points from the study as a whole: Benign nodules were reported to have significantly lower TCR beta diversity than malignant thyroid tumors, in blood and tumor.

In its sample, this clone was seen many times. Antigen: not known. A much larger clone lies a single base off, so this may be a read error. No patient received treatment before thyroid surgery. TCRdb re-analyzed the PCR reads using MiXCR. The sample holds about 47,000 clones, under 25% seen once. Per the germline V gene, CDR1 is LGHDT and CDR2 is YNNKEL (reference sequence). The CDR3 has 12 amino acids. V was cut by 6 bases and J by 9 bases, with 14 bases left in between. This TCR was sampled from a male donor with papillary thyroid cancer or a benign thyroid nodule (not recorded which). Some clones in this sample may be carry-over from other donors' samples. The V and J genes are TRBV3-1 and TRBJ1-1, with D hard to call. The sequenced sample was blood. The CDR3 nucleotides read TGTGCCAGCAGTCAGGACGGGCTGAAAGCTTTCTTT. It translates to CASSQDGLKAFF.